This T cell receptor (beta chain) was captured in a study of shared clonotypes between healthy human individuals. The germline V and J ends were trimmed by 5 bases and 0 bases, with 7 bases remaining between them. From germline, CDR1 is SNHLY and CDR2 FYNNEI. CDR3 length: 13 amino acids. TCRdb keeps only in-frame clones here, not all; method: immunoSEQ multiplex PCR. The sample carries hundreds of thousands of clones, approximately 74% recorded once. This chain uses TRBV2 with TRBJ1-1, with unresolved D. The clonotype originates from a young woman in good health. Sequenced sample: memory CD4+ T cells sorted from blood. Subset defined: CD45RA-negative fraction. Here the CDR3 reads CASSWNLNTEAFF. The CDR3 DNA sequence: TGTGCCAGCAGTTGGAACCTGAACACTGAAGCTTTCTTT.